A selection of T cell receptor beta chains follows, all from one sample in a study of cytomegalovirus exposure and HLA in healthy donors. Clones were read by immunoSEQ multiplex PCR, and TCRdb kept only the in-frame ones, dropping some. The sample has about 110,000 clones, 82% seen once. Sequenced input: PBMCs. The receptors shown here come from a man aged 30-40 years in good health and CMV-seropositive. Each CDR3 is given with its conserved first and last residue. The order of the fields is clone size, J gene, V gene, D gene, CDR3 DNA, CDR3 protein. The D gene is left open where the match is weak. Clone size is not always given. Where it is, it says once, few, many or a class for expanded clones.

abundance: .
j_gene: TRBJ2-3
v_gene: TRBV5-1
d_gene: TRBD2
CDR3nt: TGCGCCAGCAGCTTGGCAGGGGTAGCGGGGGACTCACTGGGTACGCAGTATTTT
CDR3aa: CASSLAGVAGDSLGTQYF

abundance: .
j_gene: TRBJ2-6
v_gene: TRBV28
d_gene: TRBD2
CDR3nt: TGTGCCACCAGAAGGGCGGGGGGAGTGGGTGGGGCCAACGTCCTGACTTTC
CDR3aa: CATRRAGGVGGANVLTF

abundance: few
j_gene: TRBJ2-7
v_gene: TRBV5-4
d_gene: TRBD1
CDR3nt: TGCGCCAGCAGCCAAGGTGGACAGGGGAACTACGAGCAGTACTTC
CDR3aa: CASSQGGQGNYEQYF

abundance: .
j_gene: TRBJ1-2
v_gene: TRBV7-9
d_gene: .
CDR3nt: TGTGCCAGCAGCGTACGGGACACCTTAACCCATGGCTACACCTTC
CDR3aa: CASSVRDTLTHGYTF

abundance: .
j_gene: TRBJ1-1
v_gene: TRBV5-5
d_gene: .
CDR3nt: TGTGCCAGCAGCACGGCCGCTCAGGGAGGGACGAACACTGAAGCTTTCTTT
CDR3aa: CASSTAAQGGTNTEAFF

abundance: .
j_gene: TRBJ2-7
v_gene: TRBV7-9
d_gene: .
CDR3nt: TGTTCCAGCAGCTTAGTGCAGGGGAACGAGCAGTACTTC
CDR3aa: CSSSLVQGNEQYF

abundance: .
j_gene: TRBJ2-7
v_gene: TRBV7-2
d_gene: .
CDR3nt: TGTGCCAGCAGCTTTTCAACGGACATCTCCTACGAGCAGTACTTC
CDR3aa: CASSFSTDISYEQYF

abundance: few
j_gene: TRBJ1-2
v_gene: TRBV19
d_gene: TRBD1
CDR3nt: TGTGCCAGTAGTACAGGGGGCGATGGCTACACCTTC
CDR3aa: CASSTGGDGYTF

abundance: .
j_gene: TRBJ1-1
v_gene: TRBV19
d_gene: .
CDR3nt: TGTGCCAGTAGTAGTTGGGGGGGATTAGGTGAAGCTTTCTTT
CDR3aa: CASSSWGGLGEAFF

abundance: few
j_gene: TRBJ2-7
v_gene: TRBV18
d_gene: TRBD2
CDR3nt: TGTGCCAGCTCACCACCGTTGCGGGGGTTTAACTACGAGCAGTACTTC
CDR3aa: CASSPPLRGFNYEQYF

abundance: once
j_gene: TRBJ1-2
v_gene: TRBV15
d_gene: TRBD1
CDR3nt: TGTGCCACCAGCAGAGACCCGGACAGGGTTCACACCTTC
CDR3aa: CATSRDPDRVHTF

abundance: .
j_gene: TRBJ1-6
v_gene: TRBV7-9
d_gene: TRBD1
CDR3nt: TGTGCCAGCAGCTTAGCAGGGACAGGGTACTCACCCCTCCACTTT
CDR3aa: CASSLAGTGYSPLHF

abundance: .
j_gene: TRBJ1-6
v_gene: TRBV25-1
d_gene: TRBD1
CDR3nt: TGTGCCAGCAGTGAATATGGGACAGTTAATTCACCCCTCCACTTT
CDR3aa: CASSEYGTVNSPLHF

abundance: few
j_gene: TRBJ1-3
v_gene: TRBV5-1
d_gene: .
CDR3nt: TGCGCCAGCAGCTTGGGAGTAGGGGTAAACACCATATATTTT
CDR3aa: CASSLGVGVNTIYF

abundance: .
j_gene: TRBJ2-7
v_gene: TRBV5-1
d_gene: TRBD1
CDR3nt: TGCGCCAGCAGCTTGGCCTCCACAGGGGAAGGCTACGAGCAGTACTTC
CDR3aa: CASSLASTGEGYEQYF

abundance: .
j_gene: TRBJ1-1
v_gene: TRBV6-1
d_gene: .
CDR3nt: TGTGCCAGCAGTGTTACAGCGAACACTGAAGCTTTCTTT
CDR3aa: CASSVTANTEAFF

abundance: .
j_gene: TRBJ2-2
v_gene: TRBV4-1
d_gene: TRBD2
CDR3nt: TGCGCCAGCAGCCAGTCCGGCGGGGGGGCGAACACCGGGGAGCTGTTTTTT
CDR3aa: CASSQSGGGANTGELFF

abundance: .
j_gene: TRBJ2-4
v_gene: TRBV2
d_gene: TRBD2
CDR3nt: TGTGCCTCGGAAACGGGGGGGCTGGACAAAAACAGTCAGTACTTC
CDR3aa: CASETGGLDKNSQYF

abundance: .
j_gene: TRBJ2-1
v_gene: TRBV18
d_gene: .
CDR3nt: TGTGCCAGCTCACCACCTACGTCGGATGAGCAGTTCTTC
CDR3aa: CASSPPTSDEQFF

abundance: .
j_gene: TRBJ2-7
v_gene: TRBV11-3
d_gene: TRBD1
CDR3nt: TGTGCCAGCAGCTTAGCGGGACAGATAGGCTACGAGCAGTACTTC
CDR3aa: CASSLAGQIGYEQYF

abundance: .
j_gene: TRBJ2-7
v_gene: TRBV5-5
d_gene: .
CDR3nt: TGTGCCAGCAGCTTGGCCCCAGGAAGTAGCTACGAGCAGTACTTC
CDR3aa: CASSLAPGSSYEQYF

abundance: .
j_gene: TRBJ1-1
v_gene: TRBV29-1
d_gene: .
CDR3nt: TGCAGCGCCGAAAGCGGGGGAACGGTCTTT
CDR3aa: CSAESGGTVF

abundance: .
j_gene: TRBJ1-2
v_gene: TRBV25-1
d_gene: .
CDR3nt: TGTGCCAGCCCAGGGTACGGAAACTATGGCTACACCTTC
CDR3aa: CASPGYGNYGYTF

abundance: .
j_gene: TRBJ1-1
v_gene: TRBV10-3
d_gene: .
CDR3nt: TGTGCCATCAGATCATCAGGGGAGAAAACTGAAGCTTTCTTT
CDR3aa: CAIRSSGEKTEAFF

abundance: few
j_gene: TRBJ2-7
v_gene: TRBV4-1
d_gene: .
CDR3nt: TGCGCCAGCAGCCAAGGGATGGGGGGGGCTGGCGAGCAGTACTTC
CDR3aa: CASSQGMGGAGEQYF

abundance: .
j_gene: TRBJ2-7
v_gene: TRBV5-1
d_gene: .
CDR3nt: TGCGCCAGCAGCTTGACGTCGCAGGGCCACGAGCAGTACTTC
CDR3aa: CASSLTSQGHEQYF

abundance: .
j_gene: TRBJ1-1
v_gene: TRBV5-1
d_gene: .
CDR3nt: TGCGCCAGCAGCCCGGGGGGGATAAACACTGAAGCTTTCTTT
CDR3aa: CASSPGGINTEAFF

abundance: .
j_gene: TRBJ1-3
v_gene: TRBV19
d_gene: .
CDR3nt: TGTGCCAGTTCCACTGGAAACACCATATATTTT
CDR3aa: CASSTGNTIYF

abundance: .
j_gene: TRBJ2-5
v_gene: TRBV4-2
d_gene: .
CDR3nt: TGTGCCAGCAGCCAAGGTAATTCGGAGCCAAATCCAGAGACCCAGTACTTC
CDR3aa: CASSQGNSEPNPETQYF

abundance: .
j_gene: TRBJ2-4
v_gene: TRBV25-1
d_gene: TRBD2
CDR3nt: TGTGCCAGCAGTGATGCACGTTTCACCGGGACTATAGGAAGCATTCAGTACTTC
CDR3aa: CASSDARFTGTIGSIQYF

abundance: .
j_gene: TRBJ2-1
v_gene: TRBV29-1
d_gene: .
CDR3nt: TGCAGCGTCACTAGTTCCCCTAATGCGGCGGGGCTCAACAATGAGCAGTTCTTC
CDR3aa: CSVTSSPNAAGLNNEQFF

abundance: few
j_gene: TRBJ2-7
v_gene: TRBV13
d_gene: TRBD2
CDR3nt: TGTGCCAGCAGCCCCCTCGGAAGCGGGGGTCGCGACGAGCAGTACTTC
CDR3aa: CASSPLGSGGRDEQYF

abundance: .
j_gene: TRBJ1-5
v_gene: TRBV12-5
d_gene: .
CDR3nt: TGTGCTAGTGGTCTCGGAACAGCCCAGCATTTT
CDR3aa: CASGLGTAQHF

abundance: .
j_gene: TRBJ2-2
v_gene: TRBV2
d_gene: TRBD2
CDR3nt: TGTGCCAGCAGTGTCGATAGCGGGGGGACCGGGGAGCTGTTTTTT
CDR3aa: CASSVDSGGTGELFF

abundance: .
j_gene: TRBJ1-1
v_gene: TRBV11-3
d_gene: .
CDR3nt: TGTGCCAGCAGCTTAGCACGGAGCATGAACACTGAAGCTTTCTTT
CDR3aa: CASSLARSMNTEAFF

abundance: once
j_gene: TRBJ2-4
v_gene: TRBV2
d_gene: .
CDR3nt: TGTGCCAGCAACGAGGCGGAGACTCTAGCCAAAAACATTCAGTACTTC
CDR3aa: CASNEAETLAKNIQYF

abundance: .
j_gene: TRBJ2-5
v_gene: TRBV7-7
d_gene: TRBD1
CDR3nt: TGTGCTAGCAGCTTGGACAGGTTCCAAGAGACCCAGTACTTC
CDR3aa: CASSLDRFQETQYF

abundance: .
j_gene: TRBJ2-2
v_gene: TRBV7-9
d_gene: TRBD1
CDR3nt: TGTGCCAGCACCCTGGGTACAGGGGACACCGGGGAGCTGTTTTTT
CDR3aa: CASTLGTGDTGELFF

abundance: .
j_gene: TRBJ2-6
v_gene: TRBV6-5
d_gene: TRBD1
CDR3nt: TGTGCCAGCAGCCGGACAGGGGCTGGGGCCAACGGCCTGACTTTC
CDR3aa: CASSRTGAGANGLTF

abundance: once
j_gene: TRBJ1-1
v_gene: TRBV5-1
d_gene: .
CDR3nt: TGCGCCAGCAGCTTGGGAGACTTTGAAGCTTTCTTT
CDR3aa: CASSLGDFEAFF

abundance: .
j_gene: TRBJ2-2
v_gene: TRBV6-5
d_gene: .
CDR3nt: TGTGCCAGCAGTTACCGGCGGGCAACCGGGGAGCTGTTTTTT
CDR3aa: CASSYRRATGELFF

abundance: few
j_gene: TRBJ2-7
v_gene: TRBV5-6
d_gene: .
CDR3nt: TGTGCCAGCAGCTTTGCGCGGGAAACGGGATACGAGCAGTACTTC
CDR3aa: CASSFARETGYEQYF

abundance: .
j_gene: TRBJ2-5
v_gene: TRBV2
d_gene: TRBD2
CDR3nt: TGTGCCAGCAGTGAACCTCCGGGACTAGCCAAGGAGACCCAGTACTTC
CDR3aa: CASSEPPGLAKETQYF

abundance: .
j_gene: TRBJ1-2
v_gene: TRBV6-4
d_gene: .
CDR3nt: TGTGCCAGCAGTGAGGTTTCGGGGGGCAGCTATGGCTACACCTTC
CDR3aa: CASSEVSGGSYGYTF

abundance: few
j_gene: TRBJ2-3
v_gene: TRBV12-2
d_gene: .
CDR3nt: TGTGCAAGTCGCTTAGCGTTCGGGACAGGGATGCATACGCAGTATTTT
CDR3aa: CASRLAFGTGMHTQYF

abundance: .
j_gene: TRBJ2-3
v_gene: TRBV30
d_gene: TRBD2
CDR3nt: TGTGCCTGCAACCGACTAGCGGGGGACACAGATACGCAGTATTTT
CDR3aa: CACNRLAGDTDTQYF

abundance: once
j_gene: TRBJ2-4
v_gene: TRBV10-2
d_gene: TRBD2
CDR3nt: TGCGCCAGCAGAGGTGTAGCGGGGCCCCCGCCGGCCAAAAACAGTCAGTACTTC
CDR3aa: CASRGVAGPPPAKNSQYF

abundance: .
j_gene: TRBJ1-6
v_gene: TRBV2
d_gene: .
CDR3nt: TGTGCCAGCAGGGAGACACCTAGGGGTTCGCCCCTCCACTTT
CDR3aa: CASRETPRGSPLHF

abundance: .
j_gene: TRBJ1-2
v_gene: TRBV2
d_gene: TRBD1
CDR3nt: TGTGCCAGCAGTGACCCTCGGACAGGGGGCCGTGGCTACACCTTC
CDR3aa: CASSDPRTGGRGYTF

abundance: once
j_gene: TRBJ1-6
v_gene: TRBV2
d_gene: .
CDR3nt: TGTGCCAGCAGAACCGGGACTTATAATTCACCCCTCCACTTT
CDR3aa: CASRTGTYNSPLHF

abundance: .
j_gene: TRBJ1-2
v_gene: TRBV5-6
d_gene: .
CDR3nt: TGTGCCAGCAGCTTGGGGCAGCCCGGGGGCTACACCTTC
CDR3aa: CASSLGQPGGYTF

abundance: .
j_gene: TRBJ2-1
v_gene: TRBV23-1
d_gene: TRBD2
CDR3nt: TGCGCCATAGACAGAACTAGCGTCTCCTACAATGAGCAGTTCTTC
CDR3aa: CAIDRTSVSYNEQFF